This T cell receptor beta chain was obtained from a study of patients and donors after allogeneic stem cell transplantation. TCRdb re-derived calls from the RT-PCR reads in MiXCR, one entry per CDR3 protein. The sample has approximately 160,000 distinct CDR3 sequences, approximately 28% seen once. This clonotype has only a few counts. Germline assignment: CDR1 KGHDR and CDR2 SFDVKD. The CDR3 consists of 15 residues. V shed 0 bases and J shed 0 bases, with 6 bases lying between them. The TCR originated in a human donor who was either an allogeneic HSCT recipient or a stem cell or donor lymphocyte infusion donor (not recorded which). It is not recorded whose cells these are; they may come from a transplant donor. The chain carries TRBV24-1 and TRBJ2-3; D is possibly TRBD1 or TRBD2 (5 bases each). Material: blood, either unsorted or a sorted T cell fraction (not recorded which). The chain's CDR3 is CATSDLGDSTDTQYF. As DNA, the CDR3 is TGTGCCACCAGTGATTTGGGGGACAGCACAGATACGCAGTATTTT.